What follows is one TCR beta chain and its context. Its specificity is unknown. These data originate in a study of T cell responses to AZD1222 COVID-19 vaccine. Overall study context: Both about-4-week and about-12-week second-dose recipients were combined.

Study-level findings and limits: In a largely white British group with more females than males, clonal diversity was possibly underestimated. CD4 TCRs linked to vaccination spanned spike, dominating at 160-218 and 743-854. The breadth and depth of Spike-specific TCRs increased once two AZD1222 doses had been given.

Data came from immunoSEQ multiplex PCR; TCRdb stores just in-frame clones and leaves some out. The repertoire holds around 94,000 clones, with 88% as singletons. This sequence originates from an adult in good health. The sequencing used peripheral blood, collected on day 0 of AZD1222 vaccination.

The CDR3 loop is CASSYSSSGGWGEQFF. The CDR3 bases are TGTGCCAGCAGTTACTCGAGTAGCGGGGGGTGGGGCGAGCAGTTCTTC. The chain links TRBV6-6 to TRBJ2-1, with 10 bases that match TRBD2. Trimming at V came to 0 bases and at J to 10 bases, leaving 9 bases not matched to a gene. CDR1 is MNHNY and CDR2 is SVGAGI in the germline V gene (reference sequence). There are 16 residues in the CDR3.